This T cell receptor beta chain is drawn from a study of blood T cell repertoires in COVID-19. Overall study: Acute and convalescent COVID-19 specimens originated in the United States, Italy and Spain. T cells, B-cell-depleted T cells, or PBMCs supplied cDNA or gDNA.

Self-reported history from a screening survey and questionnaire set each donor's cohort. Original data processing: Estimated nucleated cell counts came from reference gene primer amplification. This table comes from immunoSEQ multiplex PCR, and its TCRdb copy is limited to in-frame clones, with some not included. From that table come the V and J calls and clone size; the DNA was used to work out D and trimming. Of some 410,000 clones listed, more than 75% are singletons. The CDR3 runs 14 residues. Germline loops: CDR1 MNHNS, CDR2 SASEGT. The V end lost 0 bases, the J end lost 4 bases, and 9 bases lay between the germline ends.

The rearrangement links TRBV6-1 to TRBJ1-2, with D maybe TRBD1 (6 bases). Sequencing was done on a sample of PBMCs or T cells enriched from blood (not recorded which). The TCR sequence derives from a woman in her 30s with acute COVID-19. The CDR3 DNA sequence: TGTGCCAGCAGTGAAGCGGGGGCAAGCTATGGCTACACCTTC. This encodes CASSEAGASYGYTF.